This T cell receptor (beta chain) was recorded in a study of shared clonotypes between healthy human individuals. At the level of the study: Donors had three CD4 naive, three CD4 memory, two CD8 naive and one CD8 memory plate apiece.

At a deep level, the assay was run. Method: immunoSEQ multiplex PCR; TCRdb's copy keeps in-frame clones and lacks some. The table includes about 660,000 clones, under 80% detected once. Germline V gene sequence: CDR1 SGHDN, CDR2 FVKESK. This CDR3 is built from 14 residues. V lost 4 bases and J 0 bases, leaving 9 bases between the germline ends. Remarks on this clone: The sample carries other DNA sequences with the same CDR3.

Input material: memory CD4+ T cells sorted from blood. Subset here: CD45RA-negative fraction. This clonotype originated in a woman aged 25 to 45 in good health. This chain connects TRBV14 to TRBJ1-1, with D uncertain. The CDR3 DNA reads as TGTGCCAGCAGCCTGGCGGGCATGAACACTGAAGCTTTCTTT. It yields the protein CASSLAGMNTEAFF.